The 8 T cell receptor beta chains in this list originate from one sample, sequenced in a study of OX40 agonist ivuxolimab in advanced cancers. Only in-frame clones appear in the TCRdb table, and some are missing; sequencing was by immunoSEQ multiplex PCR. This table holds around 70,000 clones, about 85% found once. Sequenced material: CD4+ or CD8+ T cells sorted from blood, taken in a trial of the OX40 agonist ivuxolimab. The receptors here all came from an adult with an advanced solid tumor such as melanoma, head and neck, liver or kidney cancer.

The chain links TRBV10-3 to TRBJ2-1, with 7 bases fitting TRBD1. The ends lost 6 bases at V and 4 bases at J; junction bases unmatched: 9. Germline V gene sequence: CDR1 ENHRY, CDR2 SYGVKD. The CDR3 totals 15 residues. The CDR3 protein is CAIREDRYVYNEQFF. The CDR3 DNA reads TGTGCCATCAGGGAGGACAGGTACGTTTACAATGAGCAGTTCTTC.

V and J are TRBV18 and TRBJ2-6; 11 bases are a match to TRBD2. Germline V gene sequence: CDR1 KGHSH, CDR2 LQKENI. There are 16 residues in the CDR3. Trimming cost V 6 bases and J 1 base; bases outside gene matches: 2. CDR3 in amino acids: CASSRTSGSGANVLTF. The CDR3 bases are TGTGCCAGCTCCCGGACTAGCGGGTCTGGGGCCAACGTCCTGACTTTC.

The chain employs TRBV27 and TRBJ2-7, with 7 bases aligning to TRBD2. With V trimmed by 6 bases and J by 4 bases, 9 bases remained unmatched. Germline-derived CDR1 and CDR2 are MNHEY and SMNVEV (reference sequence). The CDR3 sequence is 14 residues long. The CDR3 DNA sequence: TGTGCCAGCAGGTCTGGCGGGAGTCGGTACGAGCAGTACTTC. Protein product: CASRSGGSRYEQYF.

V is TRBV5-4 and J is TRBJ2-2; D perhaps matches TRBD1 (6 bases). Looked up from germline, CDR1 is SGHNT and CDR2 is YYREEE (reference sequence). CDR3 length equals 14 residues. Trimming removed 2 bases from V and 3 bases from J, with 8 bases in between. CDR3 in DNA: TGTGCCAGCAGCTTACAGGGATACACCGGGGAGCTGTTTTTT. Translation: CASSLQGYTGELFF.

The chain recombines TRBV10-3 with TRBJ2-7; D remains ambiguous. V lost 1 base and J lost 3, with 10 bases in between. Germline V CDR1 and CDR2: ENHRY, SYGVKD. This CDR3 has 14 residues. The DNA for the CDR3 is TGTGCCATCAGTGAGTTATCTGGGTTCTACGAGCAGTACTTC. Translation gives CAISELSGFYEQYF.

The gene calls are TRBV28 and TRBJ1-5, with 7 positions matching TRBD1. Germline V gene data show CDR1 as MDHEN and CDR2 as SYDVKM. V gave up 8 bases and J gave up 2 bases; unmatched junction bases: 6. This CDR3 is 14 amino acids long. The CDR3 bases are TGTGCCAGCGATAGACAGGGCGGCAATCAGCCCCAGCATTTT. It yields the protein CASDRQGGNQPQHF.

This clone has only one observation. V is TRBV30 and J is TRBJ2-7; D possibly corresponds to TRBD2 (6 bases). CDR1 is GTSNPN, CDR2 SVGIG, per germline (reference sequence). CDR3 length: 14 amino acids. V shed 2 bases and J shed 2 bases, with 13 bases lying between them. In nucleotides, the CDR3 is TGTGCCTGGAGTAACGGGGGATTGCCCTACGAGCAGTACTTC. Protein: CAWSNGGLPYEQYF.

This clone came up a few times. The chain has TRBV9 and TRBJ2-3, with D perhaps matching TRBD1 or TRBD2 (6 bases each). Looked up from germline, CDR1 is SGDLS and CDR2 is YYNGEE. V lost 0 bases to trimming and J lost 2 bases, with 19 bases between them. CDR3 size: 18 residues. The CDR3 protein is CASSVGGGLGVNTDTQYF. The CDR3 nucleotides are TGTGCCAGCAGCGTAGGAGGGGGGCTCGGAGTTAACACAGATACGCAGTATTTT. Supplemented by reference TRBV9 and TRBJ2-3, the full variable domain reads DSGVTQTPKHLITATGQRVTLRCSPRSGDLSVYWYQQSLDQGLQFLIQYYNGEERAKGNILERFSAQQFPDLHSELNLSSLELGDSALYFCASSVGGGLGVNTDTQYFGPGTRLTVL.